The next 10 T cell receptor beta chains were all read from a single sample in a study of T cells in Graves' hyperthyroidism and ophthalmopathy. RNA transcripts served as the template for amplifying TCR beta CDR3 regions. The HTBI primer set served for first-round RT-PCR of the TCR CDR3. TCRdb ran MiXCR on the multiplex PCR reads and lists one entry per CDR3 protein. The table has about 700,000 distinct CDR3 sequences, roughly 45% seen once; the top ten hold less than 8.5%. Sequencing was performed on peripheral blood or thyroid tissue (not recorded which). The receptors stem from an adult man with Graves' disease, either hyperthyroidism or ophthalmopathy (not recorded which).

The J gene is TRBJ1-1, the V gene TRBV24-1; unclear D gene. This CDR3 is 13 amino acids long. CDR1 and CDR2 (germline): KGHDR, SFDVKD. The V gene lost 3 bases and the J gene lost 7 bases, with 11 bases spanning the gap. This CDR3 is CATSDELTREAFF. The CDR3 coding sequence is TGTGCCACCAGTGATGAGCTGACCCGTGAAGCTTTCTTT.

The chain employs TRBV24-1 and TRBJ1-4; weak D call: TRBD1 (5 bases). CDR3 size: 11 residues. Germline V gene data show CDR1 as KGHDR and CDR2 as SFDVKD. Between the trimmed V and J ends, which lost 5 bases and 10 bases, there was a span of 7 bases. The DNA for the CDR3 is TGTGCCACCAGTGGCGGGGGAAAACTGTTTTTT. Translated: CATSGGGKLFF.

This clonotype was seen a few times. The chain employs TRBV20-1 and TRBJ2-7; 9 nucleotides agree with TRBD2. The CDR3 length is 15 residues. Germline trimming cut 5 bases from V and 4 bases from J; bases unmatched to any gene: 12. From germline, CDR1 is DFQATT and CDR2 SNEGSKA (reference sequence). This CDR3 is CSALSPLTSGYEQYF. The CDR3 coding sequence is TGCAGTGCTCTATCCCCCCTGACTAGCGGTTACGAGCAGTACTTC.

V usage is TRBV10-2 and J usage is TRBJ1-2; no definite D call. Trimming removed 4 bases from V and 3 bases from J, with 24 bases in between. Germline CDR1 is WSHSY and CDR2 is SAAADI. The CDR3 loop spans 18 amino acids. The CDR3 is CASSARALDGSRDYGYTF. The CDR3, as DNA: TGCGCCAGCAGTGCTAGAGCCCTGGACGGATCCCGGGACTATGGCTACACCTTC.

The chain combines TRBV25-1 with TRBJ1-1, with 7 bases lining up with TRBD1. CDR3 size: 16 residues. V lost 1 base to trimming and J lost 2 bases; unmatched junction nucleotides: 7. Germline loops: CDR1 MGHDK, CDR2 SYGVNS. The CDR3, as DNA: TGTGCCAGCAGTGAATTGGAGGGAGGGGGCAACACTGAAGCTTTCTTT. Translation gives CASSELEGGGNTEAFF.

This chain joins TRBV24-1 and TRBJ1-2; 10 bases agree with TRBD1. The V gene's germline CDR1 is KGHDR and CDR2 SFDVKD. The length of the CDR3 is 13 residues. The V and J ends lost 12 bases and 4 bases, in that order; junction bases with no gene match: 7. The CDR3 DNA sequence: TGTGCCGTCGGACAGGGGGATACCTATGGCTACACCTTC. Encoded protein: CAVGQGDTYGYTF.

The chain uses TRBV29-1 and TRBJ2-5; 11 bases agree with TRBD1. V was clipped by 3 bases and J by 5 bases; unmatched bases: 8. This CDR3 is 15 amino acids long. Germline V gene data show CDR1 as SQVTM and CDR2 as ANQGSEA. The CDR3 loop is CSVDPRTGGSETQYF. CDR3 DNA: TGCAGCGTTGACCCCCGGACAGGGGGCTCGGAGACCCAGTACTTC.

J is TRBJ1-5 and V is TRBV2, with 7 bases lining up with TRBD1. The length of the CDR3 is 16 residues. J lost 2 bases, V lost 2 bases, and 6 bases had no gene match. CDR1 is SNHLY, CDR2 FYNNEI, per germline. The CDR3, as DNA: TGTGCCAGCAGTGAACGACAGGGAGGACGCAATCAGCCCCAGCATTTT. Residues: CASSERQGGRNQPQHF. The complete variable domain, with remaining parts taken from reference TRBV2 and TRBJ1-5, reads EPEVTQTPSHQVTQMGQEVILRCVPISNHLYFYWYRQILGQKVEFLVSFYNNEISEKSEIFDDQFSVERPDGSNFTLKIRSTKLEDSAMYFCASSERQGGRNQPQHFGDGTRLSIL.

This clonotype turned up a few times. The V gene is TRBV9, the J gene TRBJ1-3; D gene unclear. Trimming cost V 0 bases and J 2 bases, with 9 bases left between them. Per the germline V gene, CDR1 is SGDLS and CDR2 is YYNGEE. The CDR3 totals 15 residues. The CDR3 sequence: CASSVDMGTGNTIYF. CDR3 DNA: TGTGCCAGCAGCGTAGATATGGGCACTGGAAACACCATATATTTT.

The rearrangement uses TRBV10-3 and TRBJ2-3; weak D call: TRBD1 (5 bases). The CDR3 length is 13 residues. Trimming took 10 bases from V and 5 from J, leaving 16 bases between them. Germline CDR1 reads ENHRY; CDR2 reads SYGVKD. CDR3 residues: CATYGQGGDTQYF. Written as DNA, the CDR3 is TGTGCCACCTATGGGCAGGGCGGAGATACGCAGTATTTT.